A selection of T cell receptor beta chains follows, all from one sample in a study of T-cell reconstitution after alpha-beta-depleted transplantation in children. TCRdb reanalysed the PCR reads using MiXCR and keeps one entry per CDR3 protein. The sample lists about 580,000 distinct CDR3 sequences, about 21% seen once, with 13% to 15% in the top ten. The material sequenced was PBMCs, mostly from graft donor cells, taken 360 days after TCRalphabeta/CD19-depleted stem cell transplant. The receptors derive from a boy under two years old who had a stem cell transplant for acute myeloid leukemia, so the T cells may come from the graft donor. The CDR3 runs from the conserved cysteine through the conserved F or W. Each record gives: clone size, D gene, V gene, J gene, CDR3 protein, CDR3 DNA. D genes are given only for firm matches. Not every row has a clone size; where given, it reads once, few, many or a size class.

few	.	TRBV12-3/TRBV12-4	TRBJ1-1	CASTGRTSRNTEAFF	TGTGCCAGCACCGGGAGGACCTCGAGGAACACTGAAGCTTTCTTT
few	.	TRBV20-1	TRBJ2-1	CSATGAGDEQFF	TGCAGTGCTACGGGCGCCGGCGATGAGCAGTTCTTC
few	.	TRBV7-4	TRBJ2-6	CASTLSLKLTTGANVLTF	TGTGCCAGCACGCTATCACTTAAGCTTACGACTGGGGCCAACGTCCTGACTTTC
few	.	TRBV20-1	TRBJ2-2	CSARDRAYTGELFF	TGCAGTGCTAGAGATCGGGCCTACACCGGGGAGCTGTTTTTT
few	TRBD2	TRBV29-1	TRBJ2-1	CSVEGGDFSYNEQFF	TGCAGCGTTGAGGGAGGGGATTTCTCCTACAATGAGCAGTTCTTC
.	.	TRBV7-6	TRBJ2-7	CASSSSQDPSYEQYF	TGTGCCAGCAGTTCTAGCCAGGATCCCTCCTACGAGCAGTACTTC
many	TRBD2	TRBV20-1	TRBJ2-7	CSARDSALAGSYEQYF	TGCAGTGCTAGAGATTCGGCACTAGCGGGGTCCTACGAGCAGTACTTC
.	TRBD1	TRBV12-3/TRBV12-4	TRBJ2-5	CASSLYRGTQYF	TGTGCCAGCAGTTTATACAGGGGGACCCAGTACTTC
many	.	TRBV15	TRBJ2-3	CATSRGTDTQYF	TGTGCCACCAGCCGCGGGACAGATACGCAGTATTTT
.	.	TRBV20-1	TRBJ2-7	CSARGSSARYEQYF	TGCAGTGCTAGAGGTTCCAGTGCCCGCTACGAGCAGTACTTC
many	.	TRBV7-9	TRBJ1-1	CASSLTGRNTEAFF	TGTGCCAGCAGCTTAACGGGACGGAACACTGAAGCTTTCTTT
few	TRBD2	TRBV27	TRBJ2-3	CASSFTSGVISDTQYF	TGTGCCAGCAGTTTCACTAGCGGGGTTATATCAGATACGCAGTATTTT
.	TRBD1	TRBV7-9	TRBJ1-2	CASSSVPGQGNYGYTF	TGTGCCAGCAGCTCAGTCCCGGGACAGGGGAACTATGGCTACACCTTC
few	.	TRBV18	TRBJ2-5	CASSPRRYQETQYF	TGTGCCAGCTCACCGAGGCGGTACCAAGAGACCCAGTACTTC
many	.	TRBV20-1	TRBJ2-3	CSARVVQGADTQYF	TGCAGTGCTAGAGTGGTACAGGGCGCAGATACGCAGTATTTT
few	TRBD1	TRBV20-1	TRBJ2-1	CSAARDRGQGEQFF	TGCAGTGCAGCCCGGGACAGGGGGCAAGGTGAGCAGTTCTTC
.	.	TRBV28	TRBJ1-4	CASSFRGAATNEKLFF	TGTGCCAGCAGTTTTCGTGGTGCGGCAACTAATGAAAAACTGTTTTTT
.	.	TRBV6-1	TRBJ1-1	CASSELKQGAFF	TGTGCCAGCAGTGAATTAAAACAGGGAGCTTTCTTT
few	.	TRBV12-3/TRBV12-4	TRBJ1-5	CASRSDATNQPQHF	TGTGCCAGCAGGTCGGACGCGACAAATCAGCCCCAGCATTTT
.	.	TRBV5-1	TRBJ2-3	CASSLAGQPLGDTQYF	TGCGCCAGCAGCTTGGCCGGACAGCCTCTCGGAGATACGCAGTATTTT
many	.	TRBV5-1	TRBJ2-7	CASSLVVGARSYEQYF	TGCGCCAGCAGCTTGGTGGTGGGGGCGAGGTCCTACGAGCAGTACTTC
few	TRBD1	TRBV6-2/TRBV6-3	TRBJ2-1	CASSYSERGRWASSYNEQFF	TGTGCCAGCAGTTACTCGGAGAGGGGGCGCTGGGCAAGCTCCTACAATGAGCAGTTCTTC
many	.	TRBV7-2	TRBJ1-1	CASSLSEAFF	TGTGCCAGCAGCCTGTCTGAAGCTTTCTTT
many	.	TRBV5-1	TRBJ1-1	CASSYYPTGDAEAFF	TGCGCCAGCAGCTATTACCCCACGGGGGACGCTGAAGCTTTCTTT
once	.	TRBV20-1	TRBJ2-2	CSARDFIAVNLGTGELFF	TGCAGTGCTAGAGATTTTATCGCGGTAAACCTGGGCACCGGGGAGCTGTTTTTT
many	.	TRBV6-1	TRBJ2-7	CASSRPLGRIYEQYF	TGTGCCAGCAGCCGCCCCCTAGGCAGGATCTACGAGCAGTACTTC
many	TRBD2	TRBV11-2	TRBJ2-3	CASRSRGGEIDTQYF	TGTGCCAGCAGGTCCCGGGGGGGCGAGATAGATACGCAGTATTTT
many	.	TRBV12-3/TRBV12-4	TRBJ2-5	CASSFAGQETQYF	TGTGCCAGCAGTTTTGCTGGGCAAGAGACCCAGTACTTC
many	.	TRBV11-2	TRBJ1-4	CASSRRFGEKLFF	TGTGCCAGCAGCCGTCGCTTTGGTGAAAAACTGTTTTTT
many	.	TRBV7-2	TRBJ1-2	CASRALNYGYTF	TGTGCCAGCAGGGCCCTAAACTATGGCTACACCTTC
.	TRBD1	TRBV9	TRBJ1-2	CASRAGQGSSRYTF	TGTGCCAGCAGGGCTGGACAGGGGAGTTCTCGCTACACCTTC
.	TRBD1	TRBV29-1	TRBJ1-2	CSVGPAYRQGFGYGYTF	TGCAGCGTTGGTCCAGCCTATCGACAGGGCTTCGGATATGGCTACACCTTC
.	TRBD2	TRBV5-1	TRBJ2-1	CASSPRTSQYEQFF	TGCGCCAGCAGCCCACGGACTAGCCAGTATGAGCAGTTCTTC
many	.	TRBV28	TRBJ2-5	CASSSPRWGSETQYF	TGTGCCAGCAGTTCCCCCCGGTGGGGATCGGAGACCCAGTACTTC
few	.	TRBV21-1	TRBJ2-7	CASTLISPMRGNSYEQYF	TGTGCCAGCACCCTGATATCCCCAATGAGGGGAAACTCCTACGAGCAGTACTTC
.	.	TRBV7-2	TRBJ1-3	CASSSRTVSGNTIYF	TGTGCCAGCAGCTCACGGACGGTTTCTGGAAACACCATATATTTT
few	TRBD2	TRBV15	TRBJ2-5	CATSRDRTRSETQYF	TGTGCCACCAGCAGAGACAGGACTAGGTCTGAGACCCAGTACTTC
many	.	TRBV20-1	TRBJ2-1	CSALTRDSGGLYNEQFF	TGCAGTGCTCTAACCCGGGACTCGGGGGGCCTTTACAATGAGCAGTTCTTC
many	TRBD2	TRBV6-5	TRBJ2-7	CASQLAGESSYEQYF	TGTGCCAGCCAACTAGCGGGGGAATCCTCCTACGAGCAGTACTTC
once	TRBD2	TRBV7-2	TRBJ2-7	CASSLTLGGVYEQYF	TGTGCCAGCAGCTTAACCCTTGGGGGGGTATACGAGCAGTACTTC
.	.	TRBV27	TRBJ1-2	CASSLSEGGGYTF	TGTGCCAGCAGTTTATCGGAGGGTGGTGGCTACACCTTC
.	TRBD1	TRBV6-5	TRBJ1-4	CASSLFPGQGNEKLFF	TGTGCCAGCAGCTTATTCCCAGGACAGGGGAATGAAAAACTGTTTTTT
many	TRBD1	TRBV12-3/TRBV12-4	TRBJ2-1	CASSLPPNRGFYNEQFF	TGTGCCAGCAGTTTACCGCCGAACAGGGGGTTCTACAATGAGCAGTTCTTC
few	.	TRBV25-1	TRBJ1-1	CASSERGGMNTEAFF	TGTGCCAGCAGTGAAAGAGGGGGAATGAACACTGAAGCTTTCTTT
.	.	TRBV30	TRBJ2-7	CAWSWGSYEQYF	TGTGCCTGGAGTTGGGGCTCCTACGAGCAGTACTTC
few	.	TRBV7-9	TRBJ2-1	CASSTGLAYEQFF	TGTGCCAGCAGCACCGGGCTGGCCTATGAGCAGTTCTTC
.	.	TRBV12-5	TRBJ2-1	CASGVVDNEQFF	TGTGCTAGTGGGGTAGTAGACAATGAGCAGTTCTTC
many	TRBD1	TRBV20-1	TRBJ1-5	CSARAGNRGGQPQHF	TGCAGTGCTAGAGCTGGGAACAGGGGTGGCCAGCCCCAGCATTTT
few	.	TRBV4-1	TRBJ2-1	CASLGTLGLGEQFF	TGCGCCAGTCTTGGGACATTGGGTTTAGGTGAGCAGTTCTTC
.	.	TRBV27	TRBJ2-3	CASSSRVSSVTDTQYF	TGTGCCAGCAGTTCCAGGGTTTCCTCGGTCACAGATACGCAGTATTTT
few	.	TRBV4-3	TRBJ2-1	CASSQGLGPWGDEQFF	TGCGCCAGCAGCCAAGGCCTCGGACCGTGGGGGGATGAGCAGTTCTTC